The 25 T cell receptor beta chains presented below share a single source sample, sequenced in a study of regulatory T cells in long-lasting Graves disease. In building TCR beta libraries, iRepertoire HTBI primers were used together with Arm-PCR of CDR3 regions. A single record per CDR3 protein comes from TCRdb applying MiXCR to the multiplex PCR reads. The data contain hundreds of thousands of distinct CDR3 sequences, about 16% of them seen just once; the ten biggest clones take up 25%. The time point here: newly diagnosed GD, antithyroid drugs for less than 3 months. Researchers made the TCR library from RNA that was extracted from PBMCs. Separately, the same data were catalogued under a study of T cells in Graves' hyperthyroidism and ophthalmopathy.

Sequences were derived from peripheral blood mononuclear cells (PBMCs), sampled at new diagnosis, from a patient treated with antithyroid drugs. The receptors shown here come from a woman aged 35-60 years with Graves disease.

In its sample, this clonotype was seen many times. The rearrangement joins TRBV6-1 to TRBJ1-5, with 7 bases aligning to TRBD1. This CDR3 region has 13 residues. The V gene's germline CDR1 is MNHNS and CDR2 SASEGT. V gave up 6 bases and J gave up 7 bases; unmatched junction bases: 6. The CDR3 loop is CASRMTGLQPQHF. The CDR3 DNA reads TGTGCCAGCAGGATGACAGGGTTACAGCCCCAGCATTTT.

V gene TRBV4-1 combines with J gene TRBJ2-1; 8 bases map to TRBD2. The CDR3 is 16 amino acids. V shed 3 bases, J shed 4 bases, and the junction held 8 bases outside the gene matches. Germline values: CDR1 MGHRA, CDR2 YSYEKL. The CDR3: CASSQLGRGVYNEQFF. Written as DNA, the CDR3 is TGCGCCAGCAGCCAGCTTGGGCGGGGGGTTTACAATGAGCAGTTCTTC.

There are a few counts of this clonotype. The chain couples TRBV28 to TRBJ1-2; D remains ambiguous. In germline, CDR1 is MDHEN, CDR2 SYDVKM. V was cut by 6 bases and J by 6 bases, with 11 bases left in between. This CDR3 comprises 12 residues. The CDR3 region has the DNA TGTGCCAGCAGCCCGAATTCCAATGGCTACACCTTC. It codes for CASSPNSNGYTF.

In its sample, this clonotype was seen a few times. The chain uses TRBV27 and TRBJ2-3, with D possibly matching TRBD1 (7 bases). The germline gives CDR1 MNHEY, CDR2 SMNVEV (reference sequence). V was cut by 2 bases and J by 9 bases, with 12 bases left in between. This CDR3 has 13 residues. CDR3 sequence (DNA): TGTGCCAGCAGTTTACAGGGGGGAAGGACGCAGTATTTT. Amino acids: CASSLQGGRTQYF.

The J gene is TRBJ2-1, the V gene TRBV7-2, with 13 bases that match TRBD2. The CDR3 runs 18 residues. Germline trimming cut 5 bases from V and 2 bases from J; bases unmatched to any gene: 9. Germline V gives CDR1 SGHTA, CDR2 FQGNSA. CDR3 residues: CASSREPGLAGPYNEQFF. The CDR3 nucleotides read TGTGCCAGCAGCAGGGAACCGGGACTAGCGGGGCCCTACAATGAGCAGTTCTTC.

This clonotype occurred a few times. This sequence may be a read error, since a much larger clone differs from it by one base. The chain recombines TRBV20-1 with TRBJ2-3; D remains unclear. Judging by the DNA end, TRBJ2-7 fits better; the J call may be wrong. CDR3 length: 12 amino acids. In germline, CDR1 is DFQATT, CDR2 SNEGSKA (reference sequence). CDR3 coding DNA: TGCAGTGCTAGAGGCGTCGCGGTCGAGCAGTACTTC. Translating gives CSARGVAVEQYF.

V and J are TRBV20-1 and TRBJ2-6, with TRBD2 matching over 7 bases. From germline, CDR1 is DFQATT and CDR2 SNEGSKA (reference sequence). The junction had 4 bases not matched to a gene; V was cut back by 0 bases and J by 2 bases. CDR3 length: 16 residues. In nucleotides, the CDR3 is TGCAGTGCTAGAGAGGGCGGGGGAACTGGGGCCAACGTCCTGACTTTC. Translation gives CSAREGGGTGANVLTF.

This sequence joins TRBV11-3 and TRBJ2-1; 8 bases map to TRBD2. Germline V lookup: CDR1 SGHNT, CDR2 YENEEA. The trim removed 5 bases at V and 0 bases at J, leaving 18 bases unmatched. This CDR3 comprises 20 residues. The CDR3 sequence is CASSLGGGPPVGSSYNEQFF. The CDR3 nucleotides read TGTGCCAGCAGCCTCGGGGGGGGACCCCCCGTCGGGAGCTCCTACAATGAGCAGTTCTTC.

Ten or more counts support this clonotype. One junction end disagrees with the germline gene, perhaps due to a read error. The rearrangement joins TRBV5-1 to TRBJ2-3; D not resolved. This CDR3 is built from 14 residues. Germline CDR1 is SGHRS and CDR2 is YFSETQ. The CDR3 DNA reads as TGTGCCAGCAGCTTAGGATCTAGCACAGATACGCAGTATTTT. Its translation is CASSLGSSTDTQYF.

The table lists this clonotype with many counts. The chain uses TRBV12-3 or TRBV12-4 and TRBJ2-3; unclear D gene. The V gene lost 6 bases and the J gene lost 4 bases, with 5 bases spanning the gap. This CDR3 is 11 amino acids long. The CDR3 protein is CASRMADTQYF. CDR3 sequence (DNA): TGTGCCAGCAGAATGGCAGATACGCAGTATTTT.

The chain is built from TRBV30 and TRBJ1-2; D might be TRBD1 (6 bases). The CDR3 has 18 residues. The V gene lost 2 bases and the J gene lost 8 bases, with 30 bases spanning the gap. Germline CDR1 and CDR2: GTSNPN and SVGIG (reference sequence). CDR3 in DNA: TGTGCCTGGAGTCTCCGCTTCGCAGGGGCTTCACCCTCCGGGGGCTACACCTTC. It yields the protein CAWSLRFAGASPSGGYTF. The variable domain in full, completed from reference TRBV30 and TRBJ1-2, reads SQTIHQWPATLVQPVGSPLSLECTVEGTSNPNLYWYRQAAGRGLQLLFYSVGIGQISSEVPQNLSASRPQDRQFILSSKKLLLSDSGFYLCAWSLRFAGASPSGGYTFGSGTRLTVV.

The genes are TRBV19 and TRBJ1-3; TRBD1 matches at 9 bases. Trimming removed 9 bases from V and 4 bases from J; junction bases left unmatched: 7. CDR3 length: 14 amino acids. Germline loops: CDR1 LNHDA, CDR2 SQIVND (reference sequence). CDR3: CASSSGQGGNTIYF. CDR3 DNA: TGTGCCAGCAGCTCGGGACAGGGCGGAAACACCATATATTTT.

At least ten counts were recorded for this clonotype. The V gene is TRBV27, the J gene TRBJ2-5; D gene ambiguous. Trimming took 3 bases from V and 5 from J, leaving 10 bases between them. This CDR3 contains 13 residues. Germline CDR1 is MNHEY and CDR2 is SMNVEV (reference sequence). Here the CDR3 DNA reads TGTGCCAGCAGTTTTGGGTGGCGGGAGACCCAGTACTTC. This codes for CASSFGWRETQYF.

The CDR3 reads CASSPPLAGGPFRSDTQYF. CDR3 in DNA: TGTGCCAGCAGTCCCCCACTAGCGGGGGGCCCATTCCGGTCGGATACGCAGTATTTT. The genes are TRBV27 and TRBJ2-3; 12 nucleotides align to TRBD2. CDR3 length equals 19 residues. Germline trimming cut 5 bases from V and 6 bases from J; bases unmatched to any gene: 18. Germline V gene data show CDR1 as MNHEY and CDR2 as SMNVEV (reference sequence).

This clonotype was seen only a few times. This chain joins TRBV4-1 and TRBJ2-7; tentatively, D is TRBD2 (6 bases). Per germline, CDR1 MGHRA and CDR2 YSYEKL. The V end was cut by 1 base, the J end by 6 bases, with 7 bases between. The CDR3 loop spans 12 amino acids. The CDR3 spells CASSQVRGEQYF. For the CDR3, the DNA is TGCGCCAGCAGCCAAGTGCGGGGCGAGCAGTACTTC.

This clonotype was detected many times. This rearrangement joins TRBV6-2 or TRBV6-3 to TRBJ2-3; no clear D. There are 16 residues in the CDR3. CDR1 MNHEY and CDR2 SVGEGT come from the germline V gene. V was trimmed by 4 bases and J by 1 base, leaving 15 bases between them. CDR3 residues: CASSSSGVQGTDTQYF. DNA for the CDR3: TGTGCCAGCAGTTCATCGGGCGTGCAGGGCACAGATACGCAGTATTTT.

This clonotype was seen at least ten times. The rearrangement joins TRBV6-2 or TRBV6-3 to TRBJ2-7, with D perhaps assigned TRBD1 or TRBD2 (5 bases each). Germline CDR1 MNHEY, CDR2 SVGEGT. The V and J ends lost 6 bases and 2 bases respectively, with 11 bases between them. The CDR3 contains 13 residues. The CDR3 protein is CASRQDGTYEQYF. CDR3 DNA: TGTGCCAGCAGACAGGACGGGACCTACGAGCAGTACTTC.

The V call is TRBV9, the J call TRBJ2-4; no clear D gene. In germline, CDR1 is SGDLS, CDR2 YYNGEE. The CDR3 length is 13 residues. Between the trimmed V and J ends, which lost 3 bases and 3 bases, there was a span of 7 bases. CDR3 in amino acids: CASSGYDKNIQYF. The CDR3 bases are TGTGCCAGCAGCGGATATGACAAAAACATTCAGTACTTC.

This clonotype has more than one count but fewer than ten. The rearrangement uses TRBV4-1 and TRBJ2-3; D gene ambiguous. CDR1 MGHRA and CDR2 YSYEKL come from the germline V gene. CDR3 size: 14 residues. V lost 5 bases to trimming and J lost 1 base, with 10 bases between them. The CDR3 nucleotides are TGCGCCAGCAGCGTGGGGATTGGCACAGATACGCAGTATTTT. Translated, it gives CASSVGIGTDTQYF.

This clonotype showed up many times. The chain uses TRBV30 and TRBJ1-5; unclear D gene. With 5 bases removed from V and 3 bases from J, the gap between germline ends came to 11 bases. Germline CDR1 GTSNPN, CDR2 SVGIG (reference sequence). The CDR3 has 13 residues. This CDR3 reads CAWALRFNQPQHF. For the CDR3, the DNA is TGTGCCTGGGCCCTCCGGTTCAATCAGCCCCAGCATTTT.

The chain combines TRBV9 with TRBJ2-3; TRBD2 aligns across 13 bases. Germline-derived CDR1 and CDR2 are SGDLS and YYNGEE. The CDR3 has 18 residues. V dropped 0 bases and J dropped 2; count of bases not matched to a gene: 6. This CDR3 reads CASSVGTSGGLPTDTQYF. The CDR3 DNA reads TGTGCCAGCAGCGTAGGGACTAGCGGGGGCCTACCCACAGATACGCAGTATTTT.

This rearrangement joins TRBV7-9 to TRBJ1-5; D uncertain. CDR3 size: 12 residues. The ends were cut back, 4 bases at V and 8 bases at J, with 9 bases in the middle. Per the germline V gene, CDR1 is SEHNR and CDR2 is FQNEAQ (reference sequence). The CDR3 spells CASSWAQEPQHF. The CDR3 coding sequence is TGTGCCAGCAGCTGGGCCCAGGAGCCCCAGCATTTT.

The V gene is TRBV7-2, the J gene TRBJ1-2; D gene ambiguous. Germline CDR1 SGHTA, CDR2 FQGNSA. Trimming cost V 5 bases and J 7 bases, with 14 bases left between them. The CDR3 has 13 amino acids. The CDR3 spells CASSPSNVVGYTF. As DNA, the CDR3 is TGTGCCAGCAGCCCTTCAAACGTCGTTGGCTACACCTTC.

This CDR3 is CAISGRQGSGGYTF. The CDR3 DNA reads as TGTGCCATCAGCGGAAGACAGGGGTCAGGGGGCTACACCTTC. V usage is TRBV10-3 and J usage is TRBJ1-2; 8 positions agree with TRBD1. V shed 6 bases, J shed 8 bases, and the junction held 11 bases outside the gene matches. Germline CDR1 reads ENHRY; CDR2 reads SYGVKD. The CDR3 totals 14 residues.

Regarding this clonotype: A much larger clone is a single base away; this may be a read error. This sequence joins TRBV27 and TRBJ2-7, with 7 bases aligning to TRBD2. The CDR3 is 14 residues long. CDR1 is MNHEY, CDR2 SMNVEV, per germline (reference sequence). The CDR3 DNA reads TGTGCCAGCAGTTCTTGGGGGGGGAGTTACGAGGAGTACTTC. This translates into CASSSWGGSYEEYF.